These T cell receptor beta chains were read from a single sample in a study of T cell changes during pregnancy in multiple sclerosis. Sequencing used immunoSEQ multiplex PCR; TCRdb keeps in-frame clones, though not all of them. The table includes over 65,000 clones, roughly 90% detected once. The sample here was peripheral blood, taken in the first trimester of pregnancy. The receptors derive from a female donor with multiple sclerosis, enrolled in a pregnancy study. The CDR3 runs from the conserved cysteine through the conserved F or W. A D gene is named only where the DNA matches it firmly. Size is stated for part of the rows, as once, few or many counts, or as a class when the clone is expanded.

d_gene: TRBD2
abundance: .
j_gene: TRBJ2-5
v_gene: TRBV6-6
CDR3aa: CASRTSGMQETQYF
CDR3nt: TGTGCCAGCAGGACTAGCGGGATGCAAGAGACCCAGTACTTC

d_gene: TRBD1
abundance: .
j_gene: TRBJ2-7
v_gene: TRBV4-1
CDR3aa: CASSPRKGAGSSYEQYF
CDR3nt: TGCGCCAGCAGCCCGAGAAAGGGGGCAGGGTCCTCCTACGAGCAGTACTTC

d_gene: TRBD2
abundance: .
j_gene: TRBJ2-7
v_gene: TRBV18
CDR3aa: CASSPRTSGGARYEQYF
CDR3nt: TGTGCCAGCTCACCACGGACTAGCGGGGGGGCTCGGTACGAGCAGTACTTC

d_gene: TRBD1
abundance: .
j_gene: TRBJ1-5
v_gene: TRBV5-1
CDR3aa: CASSPGDRAGQPQHF
CDR3nt: TGCGCCAGCAGCCCCGGGGACAGGGCGGGTCAGCCCCAGCATTTT

d_gene: TRBD2
abundance: .
j_gene: TRBJ2-1
v_gene: TRBV29-1
CDR3aa: CSVGTSGRPGTTYSNEQFF
CDR3nt: TGCAGCGTGGGGACTAGCGGGAGGCCGGGTACTACCTACAGCAATGAGCAGTTCTTC

d_gene: TRBD2
abundance: .
j_gene: TRBJ2-3
v_gene: TRBV7-7
CDR3aa: CASSLTASGGSDTQYF
CDR3nt: TGTGCCAGCAGCTTAACCGCTAGCGGGGGTTCTGATACGCAGTATTTT

d_gene: .
abundance: .
j_gene: TRBJ1-4
v_gene: TRBV30
CDR3aa: CACGTGGIGKLFF
CDR3nt: TGTGCCTGTGGGACCGGGGGTATTGGAAAACTGTTTTTT

d_gene: TRBD1
abundance: .
j_gene: TRBJ1-2
v_gene: TRBV19
CDR3aa: CASSTIRQGASSDYGYTF
CDR3nt: TGTGCCAGTAGTACCATAAGACAGGGGGCTAGTTCGGACTATGGCTACACCTTC

d_gene: .
abundance: .
j_gene: TRBJ2-1
v_gene: TRBV7-6
CDR3aa: CASSLGGLFSYNEQFF
CDR3nt: TGTGCCAGCAGCTTAGGGGGACTCTTCTCCTACAATGAGCAGTTCTTC

d_gene: TRBD2
abundance: .
j_gene: TRBJ2-1
v_gene: TRBV30
CDR3aa: CAWSRKGTSGTPKSSYNEQFF
CDR3nt: TGTGCCTGGAGTCGAAAAGGGACTAGCGGTACTCCAAAGAGCTCCTACAATGAGCAGTTCTTC

d_gene: TRBD1
abundance: .
j_gene: TRBJ1-2
v_gene: TRBV6-1
CDR3aa: CASSEALLKGGDYGYTF
CDR3nt: TGTGCCAGCAGTGAAGCGCTTCTTAAAGGGGGCGACTATGGCTACACCTTC

d_gene: TRBD1
abundance: .
j_gene: TRBJ1-3
v_gene: TRBV28
CDR3aa: CASTFSRGPGNTIYF
CDR3nt: TGTGCCAGCACCTTCAGCAGGGGGCCTGGAAACACCATATATTTT

d_gene: .
abundance: .
j_gene: TRBJ1-5
v_gene: TRBV5-4
CDR3aa: CASSLVGRTNQPQHF
CDR3nt: TGTGCCAGCAGCTTGGTTGGTCGGACTAATCAGCCCCAGCATTTT

d_gene: .
abundance: .
j_gene: TRBJ1-1
v_gene: TRBV27
CDR3aa: CASSLQGRNTEAFF
CDR3nt: TGTGCCAGCAGTTTGCAGGGTAGGAACACTGAAGCTTTCTTT

d_gene: .
abundance: .
j_gene: TRBJ2-7
v_gene: TRBV2
CDR3aa: CASSEGGVYEQYF
CDR3nt: TGTGCCAGCAGTGAAGGCGGGGTCTACGAGCAGTACTTC

d_gene: TRBD2
abundance: once
j_gene: TRBJ2-5
v_gene: TRBV7-2
CDR3aa: CASSQGSSGKETQYF
CDR3nt: TGTGCCAGCAGCCAGGGGTCTAGCGGGAAAGAGACCCAGTACTTC

d_gene: .
abundance: .
j_gene: TRBJ2-7
v_gene: TRBV11-1
CDR3aa: CASSHRESYEQYF
CDR3nt: TGTGCCAGCAGCCACAGGGAATCCTACGAGCAGTACTTC

d_gene: .
abundance: few
j_gene: TRBJ1-2
v_gene: TRBV6-6
CDR3aa: CASSSNSRGLSYGYTF
CDR3nt: TGTGCCAGCAGTTCCAATTCCAGGGGTCTGAGCTATGGCTACACCTTC

d_gene: .
abundance: .
j_gene: TRBJ2-6
v_gene: TRBV28
CDR3aa: CASSSRGYSGANVLTF
CDR3nt: TGTGCCAGCAGTTCCAGGGGTTACTCTGGGGCCAACGTCCTGACTTTC

d_gene: .
abundance: .
j_gene: TRBJ1-1
v_gene: TRBV11-3
CDR3aa: CASSYGGTEAFF
CDR3nt: TGTGCCAGCAGCTACGGAGGCACTGAAGCTTTCTTT

d_gene: .
abundance: .
j_gene: TRBJ2-7
v_gene: TRBV28
CDR3aa: CASSPGSQGLGEQYF
CDR3nt: TGTGCCAGCAGCCCCGGGAGTCAAGGCCTGGGGGAGCAGTACTTC

d_gene: TRBD1
abundance: .
j_gene: TRBJ2-7
v_gene: TRBV2
CDR3aa: CASKLGGQGADEQYF
CDR3nt: TGTGCCAGCAAACTGGGGGGACAGGGGGCAGACGAGCAGTACTTC

d_gene: TRBD1
abundance: .
j_gene: TRBJ2-5
v_gene: TRBV9
CDR3aa: CASSEETGRAETQYF
CDR3nt: TGTGCCAGCAGCGAGGAGACAGGGCGTGCGGAGACCCAGTACTTC

d_gene: .
abundance: .
j_gene: TRBJ1-1
v_gene: TRBV6-4
CDR3aa: CASSANRDTTEAFF
CDR3nt: TGTGCCAGCAGTGCCAACCGGGACACCACTGAAGCTTTCTTT

d_gene: .
abundance: .
j_gene: TRBJ1-6
v_gene: TRBV6-5
CDR3aa: CASSYGGPGRNSPLHF
CDR3nt: TGTGCCAGCAGTTACGGAGGACCCGGGCGTAATTCACCCCTCCACTTT

d_gene: .
abundance: .
j_gene: TRBJ1-2
v_gene: TRBV27
CDR3aa: CASSLQGQVGGYTF
CDR3nt: TGTGCCAGCAGTTTACAGGGGCAAGTAGGCGGCTACACCTTC

d_gene: TRBD2
abundance: .
j_gene: TRBJ2-7
v_gene: TRBV27
CDR3aa: CASSLSSGIVYEQYF
CDR3nt: TGTGCCAGCAGTTTGTCGAGCGGGATAGTGTACGAGCAGTACTTC

d_gene: TRBD1
abundance: .
j_gene: TRBJ2-1
v_gene: TRBV27
CDR3aa: CASSSLGQGSNEQFF
CDR3nt: TGTGCCAGCAGTTCCTTAGGACAGGGAAGCAATGAGCAGTTCTTC

d_gene: TRBD2
abundance: .
j_gene: TRBJ2-1
v_gene: TRBV7-3
CDR3aa: CASSSAGTSSYNEQFF
CDR3nt: TGTGCCAGCAGCTCTGCCGGGACTAGCTCCTACAATGAGCAGTTCTTC

d_gene: .
abundance: .
j_gene: TRBJ1-5
v_gene: TRBV28
CDR3aa: CASRGSQPQHF
CDR3nt: TGTGCCAGTCGGGGGTCTCAGCCCCAGCATTTT

d_gene: TRBD1
abundance: .
j_gene: TRBJ1-3
v_gene: TRBV7-9
CDR3aa: CASSRVTGLTGNTIYF
CDR3nt: TGTGCCAGCAGCCGGGTGACAGGGCTTACTGGAAACACCATATATTTT

d_gene: .
abundance: .
j_gene: TRBJ1-6
v_gene: TRBV5-1
CDR3aa: CASSLVQNYNSPLHF
CDR3nt: TGCGCCAGCAGCTTGGTCCAGAATTATAATTCACCCCTCCACTTT

d_gene: TRBD1
abundance: .
j_gene: TRBJ2-7
v_gene: TRBV5-8
CDR3aa: CASSYAGTGSSEQYF
CDR3nt: TGTGCCAGCAGCTACGCCGGGACAGGGAGTTCAGAGCAGTACTTC

d_gene: .
abundance: .
j_gene: TRBJ2-5
v_gene: TRBV9
CDR3aa: CASSVGSSQETQYF
CDR3nt: TGTGCCAGCAGCGTAGGTTCTAGCCAAGAGACCCAGTACTTC

d_gene: .
abundance: .
j_gene: TRBJ1-6
v_gene: TRBV18
CDR3aa: CASSPGRANSPLHF
CDR3nt: TGTGCCAGCTCACCAGGCAGGGCCAATTCACCCCTCCACTTT

d_gene: .
abundance: .
j_gene: TRBJ2-7
v_gene: TRBV6-6
CDR3aa: CASSYSLAYEQYF
CDR3nt: TGTGCCAGCAGTTACTCCCTAGCTTACGAGCAGTACTTC

d_gene: TRBD1
abundance: .
j_gene: TRBJ2-7
v_gene: TRBV7-3
CDR3aa: CASSWDRTLPEF
CDR3nt: TGTGCCAGCAGCTGGGACAGGACTTTACCCGAATTC

d_gene: .
abundance: .
j_gene: TRBJ1-4
v_gene: TRBV29-1
CDR3aa: CSVEDGANEKLFF
CDR3nt: TGCAGCGTTGAAGACGGAGCTAATGAAAAACTGTTTTTT

d_gene: TRBD1
abundance: .
j_gene: TRBJ1-4
v_gene: TRBV6-5
CDR3aa: CASSYLRDRGIEKLFF
CDR3nt: TGTGCCAGCAGTTACCTCCGGGACAGGGGTATCGAAAAACTGTTTTTT

d_gene: TRBD2
abundance: .
j_gene: TRBJ2-5
v_gene: TRBV7-3
CDR3aa: CASSLGLAGIQETQYF
CDR3nt: TGTGCCAGCAGCCTTGGACTAGCGGGTATCCAAGAGACCCAGTACTTC

d_gene: TRBD2
abundance: .
j_gene: TRBJ2-3
v_gene: TRBV6-1
CDR3aa: CASSERETDTQYF
CDR3nt: TGTGCCAGCAGTGAGCGGGAGACAGATACGCAGTATTTT

d_gene: TRBD2
abundance: .
j_gene: TRBJ2-5
v_gene: TRBV27
CDR3aa: CASSLSSAGGETQYF
CDR3nt: TGTGCCAGCAGTTTATCGTCAGCGGGAGGGGAGACCCAGTACTTC